This T cell receptor (beta chain) was retrieved from a study of CD8 T cells in ankylosing spondylitis. The CDR3 totals 15 residues. V was shortened by 1 base and J by 5 bases, with 12 bases between the two germline ends. The germline CDR1 and CDR2 sequences are SGHTA and FQGTGA. Each TCR beta library was made by quantitative 5'-RACE that incorporated molecular barcodes. In TCRdb, the 5' RACE reads were re-called with MiXCR into one record per CDR3 protein. Among a few hundred thousand distinct CDR3 sequences listed, approximately 20% were seen once. Study-level findings and limits: A TCR beta motif made of several highly homologous variants seemed typical of ankylosing spondylitis blood. Clones that were linked to disease were CD8+ and were relatively rare in peripheral blood.

Comments on this clonotype: Its antigen remains unidentified.

Material for sequencing was blood, either unsorted or a sorted T cell fraction (not recorded which). The receptor was isolated from a male donor with ankylosing spondylitis. The rearrangement links TRBV7-3 to TRBJ2-1, with a weak D call TRBD2 (7 bases). This CDR3 is CASSLRGRGNNEQFF. The CDR3 DNA follows: TGTGCCAGCAGCTTAAGGGGGAGGGGGAACAATGAGCAGTTCTTC. Filled out from reference TRBV7-3 and TRBJ2-1, the complete variable domain reads GAGVSQTPSNKVTEKGKYVELRCDPISGHTALYWYRQSLGQGPEFLIYFQGTGAADDSGLPNDRFFAVRPEGSVSTLKIQRTERGDSAVYLCASSLRGRGNNEQFFGPGTRLTVL.